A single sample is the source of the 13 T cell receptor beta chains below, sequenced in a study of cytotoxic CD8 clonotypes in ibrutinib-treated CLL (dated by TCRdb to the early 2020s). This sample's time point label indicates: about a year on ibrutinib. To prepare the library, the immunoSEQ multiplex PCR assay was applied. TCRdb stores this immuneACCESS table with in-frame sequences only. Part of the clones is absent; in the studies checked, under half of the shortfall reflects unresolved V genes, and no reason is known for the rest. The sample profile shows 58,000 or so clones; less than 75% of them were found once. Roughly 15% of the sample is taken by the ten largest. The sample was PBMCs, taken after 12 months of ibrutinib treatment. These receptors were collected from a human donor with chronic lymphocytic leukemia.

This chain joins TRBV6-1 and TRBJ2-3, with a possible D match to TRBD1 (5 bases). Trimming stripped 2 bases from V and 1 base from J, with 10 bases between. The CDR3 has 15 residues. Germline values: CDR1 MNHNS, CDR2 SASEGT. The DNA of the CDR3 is TGTGCCAGCAGTGAACAGGGCATCGGCACAGATACGCAGTATTTT. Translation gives CASSEQGIGTDTQYF.

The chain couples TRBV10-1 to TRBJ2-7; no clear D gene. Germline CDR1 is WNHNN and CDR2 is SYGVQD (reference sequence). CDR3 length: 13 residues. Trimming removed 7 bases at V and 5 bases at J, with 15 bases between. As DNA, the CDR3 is TGCGCCAGCAAGAAACAACCAACCCACGAGCAGTACGTC. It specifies CASKKQPTHEQYV.

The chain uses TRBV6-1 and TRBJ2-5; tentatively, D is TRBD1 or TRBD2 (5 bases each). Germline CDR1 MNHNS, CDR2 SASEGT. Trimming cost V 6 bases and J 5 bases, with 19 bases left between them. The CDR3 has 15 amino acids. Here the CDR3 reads CASRTGPPPVETQYF. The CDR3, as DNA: TGTGCCAGCAGGACGGGACCGCCGCCGGTGGAGACCCAGTACTTC.

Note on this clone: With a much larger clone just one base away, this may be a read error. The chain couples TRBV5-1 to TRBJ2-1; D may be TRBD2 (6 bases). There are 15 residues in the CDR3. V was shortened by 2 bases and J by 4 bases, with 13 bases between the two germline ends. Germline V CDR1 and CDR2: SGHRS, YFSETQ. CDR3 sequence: CASSFLWGEYNEQFF. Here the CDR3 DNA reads TGCGCCAGCAGCTTCTTGTGGGGGGAGTACAATGAGCAGTTCTTC.

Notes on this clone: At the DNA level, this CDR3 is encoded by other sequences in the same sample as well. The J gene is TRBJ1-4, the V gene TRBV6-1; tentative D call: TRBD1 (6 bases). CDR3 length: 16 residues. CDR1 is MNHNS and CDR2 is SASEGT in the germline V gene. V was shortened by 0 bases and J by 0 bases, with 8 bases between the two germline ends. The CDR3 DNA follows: TGTGCCAGCAGTGAAGCATGGACAGCAACTAATGAAAAACTGTTTTTT. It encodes CASSEAWTATNEKLFF.

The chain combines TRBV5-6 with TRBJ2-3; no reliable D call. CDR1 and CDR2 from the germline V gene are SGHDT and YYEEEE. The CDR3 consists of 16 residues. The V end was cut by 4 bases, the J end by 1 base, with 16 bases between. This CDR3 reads CASSEWGGGGTDTQYF. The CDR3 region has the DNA TGTGCCAGCAGCGAATGGGGTGGTGGCGGCACAGATACGCAGTATTTT.

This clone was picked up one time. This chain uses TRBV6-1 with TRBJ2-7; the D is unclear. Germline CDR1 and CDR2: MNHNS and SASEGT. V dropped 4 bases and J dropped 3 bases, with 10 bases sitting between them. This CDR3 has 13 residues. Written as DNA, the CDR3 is TGTGCCAGCAGTGTCTGGCCAGACTACGAGCAGTACGTC. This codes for CASSVWPDYEQYV.

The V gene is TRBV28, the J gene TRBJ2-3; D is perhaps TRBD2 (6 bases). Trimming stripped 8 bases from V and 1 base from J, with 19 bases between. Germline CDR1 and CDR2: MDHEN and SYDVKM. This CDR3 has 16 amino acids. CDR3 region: CASPPGGVLRTDTQYF. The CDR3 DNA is TGTGCCAGCCCCCCTGGAGGGGTCCTCCGCACAGATACGCAGTATTTT.

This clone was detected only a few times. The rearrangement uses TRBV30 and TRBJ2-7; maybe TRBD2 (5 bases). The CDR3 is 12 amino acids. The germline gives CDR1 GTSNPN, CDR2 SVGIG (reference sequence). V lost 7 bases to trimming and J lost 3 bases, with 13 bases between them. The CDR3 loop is CAFDYLDYEQYF. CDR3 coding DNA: TGTGCCTTCGACTATTTAGACTACGAGCAGTACTTC.

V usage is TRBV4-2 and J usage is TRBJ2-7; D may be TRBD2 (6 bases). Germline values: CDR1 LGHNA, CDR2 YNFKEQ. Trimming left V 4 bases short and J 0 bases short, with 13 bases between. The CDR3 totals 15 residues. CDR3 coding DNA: TGTGCCAGCAGCCTGAGCGGGCCGGGCTCCTACGAGCAGTACTTC. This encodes CASSLSGPGSYEQYF.

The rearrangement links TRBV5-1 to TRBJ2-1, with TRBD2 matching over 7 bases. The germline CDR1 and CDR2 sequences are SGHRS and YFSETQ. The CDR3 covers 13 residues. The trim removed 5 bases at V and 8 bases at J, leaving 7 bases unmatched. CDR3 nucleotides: TGCGCCAGCAGAGTGACTAGCTTCGATGAGCAGTTCTTC. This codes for CASRVTSFDEQFF.

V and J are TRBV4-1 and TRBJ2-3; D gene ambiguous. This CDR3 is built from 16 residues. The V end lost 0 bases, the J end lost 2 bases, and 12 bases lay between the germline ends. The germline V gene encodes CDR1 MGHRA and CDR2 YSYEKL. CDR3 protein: CASSQDRSPITDTQYF. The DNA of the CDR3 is TGCGCCAGCAGCCAAGATCGATCCCCCATCACAGATACGCAGTATTTT.

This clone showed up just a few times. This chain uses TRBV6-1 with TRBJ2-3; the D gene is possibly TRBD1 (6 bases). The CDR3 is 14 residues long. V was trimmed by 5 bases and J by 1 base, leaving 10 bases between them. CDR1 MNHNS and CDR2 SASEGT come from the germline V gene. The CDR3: CASSLDSGTDTQYF. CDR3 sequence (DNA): TGTGCCAGCAGTTTGGACAGTGGCACAGATACGCAGTATTTT.